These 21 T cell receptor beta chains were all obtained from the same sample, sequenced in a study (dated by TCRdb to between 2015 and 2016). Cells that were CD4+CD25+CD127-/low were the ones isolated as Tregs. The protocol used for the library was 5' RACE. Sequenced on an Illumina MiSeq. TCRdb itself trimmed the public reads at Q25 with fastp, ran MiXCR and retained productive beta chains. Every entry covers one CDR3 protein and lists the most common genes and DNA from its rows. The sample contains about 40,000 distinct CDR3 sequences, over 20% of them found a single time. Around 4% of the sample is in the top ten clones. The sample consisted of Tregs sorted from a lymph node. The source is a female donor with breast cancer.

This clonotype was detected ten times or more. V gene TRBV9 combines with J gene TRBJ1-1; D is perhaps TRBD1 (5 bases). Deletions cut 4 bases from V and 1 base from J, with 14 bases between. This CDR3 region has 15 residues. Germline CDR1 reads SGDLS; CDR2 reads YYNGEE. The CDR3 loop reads CASSLPGGTNTEAFF. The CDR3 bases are TGTGCCAGCAGCCTCCCGGGAGGGACGAACACTGAAGCTTTCTTT.

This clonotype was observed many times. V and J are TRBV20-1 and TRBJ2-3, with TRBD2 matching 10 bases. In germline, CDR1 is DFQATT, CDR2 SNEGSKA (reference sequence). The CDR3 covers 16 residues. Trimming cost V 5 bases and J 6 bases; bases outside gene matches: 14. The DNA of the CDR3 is TGCAGTGCTCCGGAATCACCTAGCGGGAGACGTGATACGCAGTATTTT. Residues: CSAPESPSGRRDTQYF.

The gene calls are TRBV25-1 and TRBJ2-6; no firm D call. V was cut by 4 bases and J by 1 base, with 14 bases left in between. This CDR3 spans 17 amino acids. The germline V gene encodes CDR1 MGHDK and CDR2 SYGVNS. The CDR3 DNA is TGTGCCAGCAGTGGGCCCGGCAGAGGATCTGGGGCCAACGTCCTGACTTTC. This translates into CASSGPGRGSGANVLTF.

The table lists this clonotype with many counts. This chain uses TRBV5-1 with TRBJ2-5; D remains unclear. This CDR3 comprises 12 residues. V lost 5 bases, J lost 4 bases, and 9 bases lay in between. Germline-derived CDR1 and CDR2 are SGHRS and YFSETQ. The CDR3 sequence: CASRDFSETQYF. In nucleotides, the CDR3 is TGCGCCAGCAGGGATTTTTCAGAGACCCAGTACTTC.

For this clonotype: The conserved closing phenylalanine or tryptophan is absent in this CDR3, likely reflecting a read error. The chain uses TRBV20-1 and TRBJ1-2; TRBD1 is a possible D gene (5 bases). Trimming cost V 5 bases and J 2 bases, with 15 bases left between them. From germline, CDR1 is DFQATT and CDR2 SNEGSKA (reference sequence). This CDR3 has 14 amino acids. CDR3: CSAGHRGANYGYTV. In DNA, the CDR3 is TGCAGTGCTGGGCATCGGGGCGCCAACTATGGCTACACCGTC.

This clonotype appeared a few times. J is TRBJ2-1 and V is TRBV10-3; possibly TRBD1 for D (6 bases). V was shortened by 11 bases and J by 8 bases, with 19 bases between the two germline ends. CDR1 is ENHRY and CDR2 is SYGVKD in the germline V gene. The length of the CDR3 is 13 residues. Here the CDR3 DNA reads TGTGCCTCCGCACACCGGGACACAGATGAGCAGTTCTTC. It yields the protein CASAHRDTDEQFF.

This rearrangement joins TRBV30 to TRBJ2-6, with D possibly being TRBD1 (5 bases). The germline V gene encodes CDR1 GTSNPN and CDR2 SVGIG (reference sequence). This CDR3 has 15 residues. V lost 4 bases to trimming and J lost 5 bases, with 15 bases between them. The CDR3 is CAWTGPPLWANVLTF. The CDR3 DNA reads TGTGCCTGGACAGGGCCCCCCCTGTGGGCCAACGTCCTGACTTTC.

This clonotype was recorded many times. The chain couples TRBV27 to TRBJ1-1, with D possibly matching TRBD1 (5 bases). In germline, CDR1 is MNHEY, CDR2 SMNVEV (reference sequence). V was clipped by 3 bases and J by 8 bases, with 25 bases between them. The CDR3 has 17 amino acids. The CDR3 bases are TGTGCCAGCAGTTTTATTAAGTTGGGCAGACAGAGTACCGAAGCTTTCTTT. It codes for CASSFIKLGRQSTEAFF.

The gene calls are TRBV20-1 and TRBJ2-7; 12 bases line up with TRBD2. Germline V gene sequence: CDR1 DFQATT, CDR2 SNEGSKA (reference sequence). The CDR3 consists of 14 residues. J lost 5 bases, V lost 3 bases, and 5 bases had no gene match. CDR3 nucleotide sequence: TGCAGTGCTAGGACTAGCGGGAGTGTCAACGAGCAGTACTTC. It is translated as CSARTSGSVNEQYF.

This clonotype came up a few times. CDR3 DNA: TGTGCCAGCAGTGAGGGACTAGCGGAGACCGGGGAGCTGTTTTTT. Amino acid sequence: CASSEGLAETGELFF. This chain links TRBV6-1 with TRBJ2-2, with 11 nucleotides matching TRBD2. Germline assignment: CDR1 MNHNS and CDR2 SASEGT. The V and J ends lost 3 bases and 5 bases, in that order; junction bases with no gene match: 2. The CDR3 covers 15 residues.

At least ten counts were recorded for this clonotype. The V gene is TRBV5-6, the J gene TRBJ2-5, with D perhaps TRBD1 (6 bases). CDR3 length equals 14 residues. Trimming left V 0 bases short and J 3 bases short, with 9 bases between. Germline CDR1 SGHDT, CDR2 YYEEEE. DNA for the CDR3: TGTGCCAGCAGCTTGGAACAGGGTAAAGAGACCCAGTACTTC. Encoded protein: CASSLEQGKETQYF.

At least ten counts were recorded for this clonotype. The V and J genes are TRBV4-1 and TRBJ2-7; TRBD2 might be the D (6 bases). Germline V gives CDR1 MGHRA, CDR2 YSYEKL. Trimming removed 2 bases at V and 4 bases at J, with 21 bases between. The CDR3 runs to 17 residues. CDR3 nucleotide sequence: TGCGCCAGCAGCCAATCCAACAAGGGCCGGGAGTTTTACGAGCAGTACTTC. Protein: CASSQSNKGREFYEQYF.

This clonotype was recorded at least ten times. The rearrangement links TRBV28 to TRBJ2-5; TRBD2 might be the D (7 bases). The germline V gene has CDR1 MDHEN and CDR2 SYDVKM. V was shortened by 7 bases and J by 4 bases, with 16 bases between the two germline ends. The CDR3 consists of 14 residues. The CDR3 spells CASTHRRGGETQYF. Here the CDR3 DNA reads TGTGCCAGCACCCACCGGAGGGGGGGAGAGACCCAGTACTTC. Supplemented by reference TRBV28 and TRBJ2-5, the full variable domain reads DVKVTQSSRYLVKRTGEKVFLECVQDMDHENMFWYRQDPGLGLRLIYFSYDVKMKEKGDIPEGYSVSREKKERFSLILESASTNQTSMYLCASTHRRGGETQYFGPGTRLLVL.

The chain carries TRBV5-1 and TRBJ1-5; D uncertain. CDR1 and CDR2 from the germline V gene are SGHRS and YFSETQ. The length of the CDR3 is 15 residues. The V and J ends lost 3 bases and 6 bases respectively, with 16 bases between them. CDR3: CASSYPARSPQPQHF. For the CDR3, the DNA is TGCGCCAGCAGCTACCCAGCGAGGTCGCCTCAGCCCCAGCATTTT.

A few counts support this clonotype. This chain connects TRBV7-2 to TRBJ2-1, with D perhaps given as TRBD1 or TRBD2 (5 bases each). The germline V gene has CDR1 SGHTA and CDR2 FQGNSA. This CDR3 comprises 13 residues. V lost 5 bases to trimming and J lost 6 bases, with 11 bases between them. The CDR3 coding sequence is TGTGCCAGCAGCACTGACGGGGCCAATGAGCAGTTCTTC. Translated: CASSTDGANEQFF.

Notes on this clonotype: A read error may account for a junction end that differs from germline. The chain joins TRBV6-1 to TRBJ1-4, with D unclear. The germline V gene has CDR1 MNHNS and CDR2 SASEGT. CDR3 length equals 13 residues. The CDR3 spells CVSSAQDNEKLFF. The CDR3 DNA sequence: TGTGTCAGCAGTGCGCAGGATAATGAAAAACTGTTTTTT.

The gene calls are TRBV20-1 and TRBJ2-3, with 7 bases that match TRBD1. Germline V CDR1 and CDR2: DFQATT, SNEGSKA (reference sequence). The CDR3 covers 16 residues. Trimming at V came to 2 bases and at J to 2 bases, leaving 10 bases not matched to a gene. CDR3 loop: CSARSSRGLVTDTQYF. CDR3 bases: TGCAGTGCTAGAAGTTCCAGGGGGTTGGTCACAGATACGCAGTATTTT.

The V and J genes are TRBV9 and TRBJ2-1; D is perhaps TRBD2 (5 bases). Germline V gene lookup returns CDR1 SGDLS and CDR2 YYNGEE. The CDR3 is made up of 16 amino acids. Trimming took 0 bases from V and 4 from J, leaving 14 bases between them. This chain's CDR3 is CASSVAYRGSYNEQFF. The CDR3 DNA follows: TGTGCCAGCAGCGTAGCATACCGGGGTTCTTACAATGAGCAGTTCTTC.

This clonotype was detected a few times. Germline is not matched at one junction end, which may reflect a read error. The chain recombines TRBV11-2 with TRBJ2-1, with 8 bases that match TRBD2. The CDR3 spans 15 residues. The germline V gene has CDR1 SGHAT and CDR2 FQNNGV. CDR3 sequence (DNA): TGTGCCAGCAGCTTAACGGGAGGGAACCACAATGAGCAGCTCTTC. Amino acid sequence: CASSLTGGNHNEQLF.

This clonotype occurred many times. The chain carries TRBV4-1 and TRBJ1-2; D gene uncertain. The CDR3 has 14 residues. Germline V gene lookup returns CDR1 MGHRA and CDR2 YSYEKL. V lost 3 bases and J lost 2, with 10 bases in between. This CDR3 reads CASSQVSPNYGYTF. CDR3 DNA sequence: TGCGCCAGCAGCCAGGTGTCACCCAACTATGGCTACACCTTC.

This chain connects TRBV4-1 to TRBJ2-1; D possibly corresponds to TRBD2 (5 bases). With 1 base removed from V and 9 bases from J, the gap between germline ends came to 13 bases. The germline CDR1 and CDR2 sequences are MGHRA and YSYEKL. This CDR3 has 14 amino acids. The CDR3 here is CASSQVGVRGEQFF. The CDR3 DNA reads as TGCGCCAGCAGCCAAGTCGGCGTACGGGGTGAGCAGTTCTTC.